The entry below gives a single T cell receptor (beta chain) sequence along with its context. This CDR3 region has 15 residues. Unmatched junction bases numbered 7, after V lost 3 bases and J lost 2 bases. From germline, CDR1 is SEHNR and CDR2 FQNEAQ (reference sequence). This sample is drawn from a study of T cells in Graves' hyperthyroidism and ophthalmopathy. TCR beta CDR3 regions were amplified from RNA. First-round RT-PCR targeting the TCR CDR3 was performed with the HTBI primer set. TCRdb re-derived calls from the multiplex PCR reads in MiXCR, one entry per CDR3 protein. The data show a few hundred thousand distinct CDR3 sequences, around 46% seen once.

The sample taken for sequencing was peripheral blood or thyroid tissue (not recorded which). V is TRBV7-9 and J is TRBJ2-7; 7 nucleotides match TRBD2. The source of this sequence is a woman between 18 and 29 years old with Graves' hyperthyroidism. CDR3 loop: CASSFQRDHTYEQYF. DNA of the CDR3: TGTGCCAGCAGCTTCCAGCGGGACCATACCTACGAGCAGTACTTC.